This is a list of T cell receptor beta chains from one sample in a study of T-cell memory formation after mild COVID-19. TCRdb reprocessed the 5' RACE reads with MiXCR, giving one entry per CDR3 protein. This table holds approximately 270,000 distinct CDR3 sequences, about 16% found once. The material sequenced was PBMCs or a T cell subset sorted from them (not recorded which). The origin of the receptors is a man in his late teens or twenties who had mild COVID-19 (a few samples of this study predate the infection). Cell type and time point are not known. The CDR3 runs from the conserved cysteine through the conserved F or W. Fields, in order: CDR3 protein, CDR3 DNA, clone size, D gene, V gene, J gene. D genes are given only for firm matches. Clone size is not always given. Where it is, it says once, few, many or a class for expanded clones.

CASSPRQGGTEAFF	TGTGCCAGCAGCCCTCGACAGGGAGGCACTGAAGCTTTCTTT	few	TRBD1	TRBV7-9	TRBJ1-1
CASSGGRGLYEQYF	TGCGCCAGCAGCGGTGGCAGGGGGCTCTACGAGCAGTACTTC	.	TRBD1	TRBV5-1	TRBJ2-7
CASSSDWRGTDTQYF	TGTGCCAGCAGCTCCGACTGGAGAGGCACAGATACGCAGTATTTT	.	.	TRBV5-4	TRBJ2-3
CASSYIRGGRHNEQFF	TGTGCCAGCAGTTACATCCGCGGGGGGAGGCACAATGAGCAGTTCTTC	few	TRBD2	TRBV6-6	TRBJ2-1
CASTFTGINNEQFF	TGTGCCAGCACCTTCACGGGAATAAACAATGAGCAGTTCTTC	.	.	TRBV12-3/TRBV12-4	TRBJ2-1
CASRRGASDTQYF	TGCGCCAGCAGACGGGGGGCAAGCGATACGCAGTATTTT	few	.	TRBV4-1	TRBJ2-3
CASSSSTRAGPQHF	TGTGCCAGCAGCTCATCGACACGTGCAGGGCCCCAGCATTTT	few	.	TRBV7-9	TRBJ1-5
CASSKDREGQFF	TGTGCCAGCAGCAAAGACAGGGAGGGTCAGTTCTTC	.	.	TRBV11-3	TRBJ2-1
CASSLEAGTQYF	TGTGCCAGCAGCTTGGAAGCCGGGACCCAGTACTTC	.	.	TRBV5-8	TRBJ2-5
CASSAGRLEAFF	TGCGCCAGCAGCGCGGGACGGCTTGAAGCTTTCTTT	few	.	TRBV5-1	TRBJ1-1
CASSGAPGQTMSGYTF	TGCGCCAGCAGCGGGGCCCCGGGACAGACTATGTCGGGCTACACCTTC	few	TRBD1	TRBV5-1	TRBJ1-2
CASSFFFFMAGPSRPLGYTF	TGTGCCAGCAGCTTTTTCTTTTTTATGGCGGGTCCAAGCAGGCCTCTCGGCTACACCTTC	.	.	TRBV5-6	TRBJ1-2
CASSSLLSGGRTDTQYF	TGCGCCAGCAGCTCCCTCCTTAGCGGGGGGCGCACAGATACGCAGTATTTT	.	TRBD2	TRBV5-1	TRBJ2-3
CASKGQGAYEQYF	TGTGCCAGCAAGGGGCAGGGTGCCTACGAGCAGTACTTC	.	.	TRBV7-9	TRBJ2-7
CASSDGGQPQHF	TGTGCCAGCAGTGACGGCGGACAGCCCCAGCATTTT	few	.	TRBV6-1	TRBJ1-5
CAWGFSPYEQYF	TGTGCCTGGGGGTTTAGCCCCTACGAGCAGTACTTC	.	.	TRBV30	TRBJ2-7
CASSSTGTALGEQYF	TGTGCCAGCAGCTCCACCGGGACAGCACTCGGCGAGCAGTACTTC	.	TRBD1	TRBV5-6	TRBJ2-7
CASSSSGYGYTF	TGTGCCAGCAGTTCGTCAGGCTATGGCTACACCTTC	many	.	TRBV12-3/TRBV12-4	TRBJ1-2
CASSPPAGELFF	TGTGCCAGCAGTCCTCCCGCCGGGGAGCTGTTTTTT	few	.	TRBV6-5	TRBJ2-2
CASSYGLAGLDEQFF	TGCGCCAGCAGCTACGGACTAGCGGGGTTAGATGAGCAGTTCTTC	many	TRBD2	TRBV5-1	TRBJ2-1
CASSIGRLAGTDTQYF	TGTGCCAGCAGCATCGGGAGGCTAGCGGGCACAGATACGCAGTATTTT	.	TRBD2	TRBV7-2	TRBJ2-3
CASSLAAGFGGYTF	TGTGCCAGCAGCCTAGCAGCGGGGTTCGGAGGCTACACCTTC	.	.	TRBV27	TRBJ1-2
CASSSRQGIDIQYF	TGTGCCAGCAGCTCCCGACAGGGGATCGACATTCAGTACTTC	many	TRBD1	TRBV7-2	TRBJ2-4
CASSLAQGDLFNEQFF	TGTGCCAGCAGCTTAGCGCAAGGGGACCTTTTCAATGAGCAGTTCTTC	few	.	TRBV11-1	TRBJ2-1
CASSLGSGQGDYTF	TGTGCCAGCAGCTTAGGGTCTGGACAGGGGGACTACACCTTC	.	TRBD1	TRBV7-6	TRBJ1-2
CASSQDWRGGYTDTQYF	TGTGCCAGCAGCCAAGATTGGCGGGGGGGATACACAGATACGCAGTATTTT	few	TRBD2	TRBV4-2	TRBJ2-3
CSAPGGETQYF	TGCAGTGCCCCGGGGGGAGAGACCCAGTACTTC	.	TRBD2	TRBV20-1	TRBJ2-5
CASSVALGSEQYF	TGTGCCAGCAGCGTAGCCCTGGGTTCCGAGCAGTACTTC	.	.	TRBV9	TRBJ2-7
CSVVVARSTDTQYF	TGCAGCGTGGTCGTGGCCAGATCCACAGATACGCAGTATTTT	few	.	TRBV29-1	TRBJ2-3
CASSPNRGSVYGYTF	TGCGCCAGCAGCCCCAACAGGGGTAGTGTCTATGGCTACACCTTC	few	TRBD1	TRBV4-1	TRBJ1-2
CATSGQENSNQPQHF	TGTGCCACCAGTGGTCAGGAGAATAGCAATCAGCCCCAGCATTTT	.	.	TRBV24-1	TRBJ1-5
CASRHGGTEAFF	TGTGCCAGCCGACACGGAGGCACTGAAGCTTTCTTT	.	.	TRBV12-3/TRBV12-4	TRBJ1-1
CASSATSTGGEKLFF	TGTGCCAGCAGTGCCACTTCGACCGGAGGGGAAAAACTGTTTTTT	few	.	TRBV11-1	TRBJ1-4
CATKDIANYGYTF	TGTGCCACCAAGGACATTGCTAACTATGGCTACACCTTC	.	.	TRBV10-3	TRBJ1-2